Below are 6 T cell receptor beta chains sequenced from a single sample in a study of Ad26.COV2.S vaccination and SARS-CoV-2 variants. The repertoire was sequenced with immunoSEQ multiplex PCR; TCRdb's copy has only in-frame clones and lacks some. The sample contains hundreds of thousands of clones, around 87% of which appear only once. Indicated treatment: about 20 received Ad26.COV2.S at low or high dose, single or two shots; 5 received placebo; per-sample allocation not given. All samples were drawn on day 63, counting from the first vaccine or placebo injection. The sample in question was peripheral blood, obtained in a trial of Ad26.COV2.S vaccine versus placebo. These receptor sequences come from a person aged 18-65 years who received the Ad26.COV2.S COVID-19 vaccine or a placebo.

The chain recombines TRBV19 with TRBJ1-5; D gene ambiguous. The V and J ends lost 2 bases and 0 bases respectively, with 17 bases between them. The CDR3 is 18 residues long. Germline CDR1 and CDR2: LNHDA and SQIVND (reference sequence). The CDR3, as DNA: TGTGCCAGTAGTATATGGGCAGGAACCCTATATAGCAATCAGCCCCAGCATTTT. Protein: CASSIWAGTLYSNQPQHF.

This clone appeared once. This sequence joins TRBV10-3 and TRBJ1-5, with a possible D match to TRBD1 (5 bases). The germline gives CDR1 ENHRY, CDR2 SYGVKD. Trimming removed 6 bases at V and 6 bases at J, with 12 bases between. The CDR3 runs 13 residues. CDR3 sequence: CAISQRGGQPQHF. DNA for the CDR3: TGTGCCATCAGCCAGCGGGGGGGTCAGCCCCAGCATTTT.

V and J are TRBV30 and TRBJ2-7; 7 bases agree with TRBD1. The CDR3 sequence is 15 residues long. V was pared by 4 bases and J by 2 bases, with 11 bases of the junction left unmatched. Germline assignment: CDR1 GTSNPN and CDR2 SVGIG (reference sequence). The CDR3 here is CAWKSLQGWPYEQYF. The DNA for the CDR3 is TGTGCCTGGAAAAGTTTACAGGGGTGGCCCTACGAGCAGTACTTC.

The CDR3 coding sequence is TGTGCCAGCAGCCCGCCGGGACGAAACAATGAGCAGTTCTTC. It codes for CASSPPGRNNEQFF. The J gene is TRBJ2-1, the V gene TRBV3-1 (or the pseudogene TRBV3-2), with D perhaps TRBD1 or TRBD2 (5 bases each). Germline loops: CDR1 LGHDT, CDR2 YNNKEL (reference sequence). The CDR3 totals 14 residues. The germline V and J ends were trimmed by 4 bases and 5 bases, with 12 bases remaining between them.

The V gene is TRBV30, the J gene TRBJ1-1; a possible D gene is TRBD1 (6 bases). The CDR3 is made up of 15 amino acids. V gave up 5 bases and J gave up 4 bases, with 20 bases separating them. Per germline, CDR1 GTSNPN and CDR2 SVGIG (reference sequence). CDR3 loop: CAWQHSLQGPTEAFF. The CDR3 bases are TGTGCCTGGCAGCATTCCCTACAGGGCCCCACTGAAGCTTTCTTT. The full variable domain, completed using reference TRBV30 and TRBJ1-1, is SQTIHQWPATLVQPVGSPLSLECTVEGTSNPNLYWYRQAAGRGLQLLFYSVGIGQISSEVPQNLSASRPQDRQFILSSKKLLLSDSGFYLCAWQHSLQGPTEAFFGQGTRLTVV.

This clone was seen a single time. J is TRBJ2-7 and V is TRBV12-3 or TRBV12-4; D unresolved. Trimming took off 1 base at V and 4 bases at J, with 5 bases between the two ends. The CDR3 consists of 12 residues. The CDR3 DNA is TGTGCCAGCAGTTTAGACATATACGAGCAGTACTTC. This sequence encodes CASSLDIYEQYF.